Below, 10 T cell receptor beta chains from the same sample are listed, as sequenced in a study of OX40 agonist ivuxolimab in advanced cancers. Profiling relied on immunoSEQ multiplex PCR, and the TCRdb table lists in-frame clones only, not all of them. The table lists about 86,000 clones, approximately 90% of them singletons. This specimen was CD4+ or CD8+ T cells sorted from blood, taken in a trial of the OX40 agonist ivuxolimab. These receptors were obtained from an adult with an advanced solid tumor such as melanoma, head and neck, liver or kidney cancer.

The genes are TRBV5-1 and TRBJ2-1; tentatively, D is TRBD1 (5 bases). This CDR3 has 14 residues. V lost 4 bases to trimming and J lost 5 bases, with 13 bases between them. Germline values: CDR1 SGHRS, CDR2 YFSETQ. The CDR3 DNA follows: TGCGCCAGCAGCCAGGGTAATGTCCACAATGAGCAGTTCTTC. It codes for CASSQGNVHNEQFF.

The chain is built from TRBV27 and TRBJ1-2; perhaps TRBD1 as D (5 bases). Trimming took 6 bases from V and 9 from J, leaving 17 bases between them. Germline CDR1 MNHEY, CDR2 SMNVEV (reference sequence). The CDR3 spans 13 residues. The CDR3 nucleotides are TGTGCCAGCAGGGCACAGGTATGGGAAAGCTACACCTTC. Translating gives CASRAQVWESYTF.

The chain joins TRBV5-1 to TRBJ2-1, with TRBD1 matching over 10 bases. There are 13 residues in the CDR3. The germline gives CDR1 SGHRS, CDR2 YFSETQ. V lost 4 bases and J lost 9; bases outside the gene matches: 4. CDR3 sequence (DNA): TGCGCCAGCAGCCCGGGGACAGGGGCTGAGCAGTTCTTC. Amino acid sequence: CASSPGTGAEQFF.

The rearrangement uses TRBV6-6 and TRBJ2-1; D is possibly TRBD2 (7 bases). Trimming left V 8 bases short and J 8 bases short, with 13 bases between. The V gene's germline CDR1 is MNHNY and CDR2 SVGAGI (reference sequence). The length of the CDR3 is 12 residues. In DNA, the CDR3 is TGTGCCAGCGGGGGGGCGAGGGATGAGCAGTTCTTC. It codes for CASGGARDEQFF.

The V call is TRBV5-1, the J call TRBJ2-7; D call uncertain. Germline lookup yields CDR1 SGHRS and CDR2 YFSETQ. Trimming shortened V by 0 bases and J by 2 bases, and 12 bases separated the two germline ends. There are 15 residues in the CDR3. The CDR3 protein is CASSLGGVEAYEQYF. In DNA form, the CDR3 reads TGCGCCAGCAGCTTGGGTGGGGTTGAAGCCTACGAGCAGTACTTC.

J is TRBJ1-2 and V is TRBV16; no definite D call. The CDR3 is made up of 17 amino acids. The germline V and J ends were trimmed by 3 bases and 6 bases, with 23 bases remaining between them. CDR1 and CDR2 (germline): KGHSY, FQNENV. In DNA form, the CDR3 reads TGTGCCAGCAGCCAGACCCAAGGGCCCTCCCAAGGGCATGGCTACACCTTC. Its protein product is CASSQTQGPSQGHGYTF.

The V gene is TRBV18, the J gene TRBJ1-1, with 7 bases lining up with TRBD1. V was pared by 3 bases and J by 0 bases, with 10 bases of the junction left unmatched. CDR1 is KGHSH, CDR2 LQKENI, per germline. The CDR3 loop spans 17 amino acids. Here the CDR3 reads CASSPLQGQRLNTEAFF. The CDR3, as DNA: TGTGCCAGCTCACCCTTACAGGGGCAGCGATTGAACACTGAAGCTTTCTTT.

The gene calls are TRBV2 and TRBJ1-3, with TRBD1 matching 7 bases. From germline, CDR1 is SNHLY and CDR2 FYNNEI. The trim removed 5 bases at V and 0 bases at J, leaving 7 bases unmatched. This CDR3 is built from 16 residues. The CDR3 DNA follows: TGTGCCAGCAGTTCTGACAGGGCCCTCTCTGGAAACACCATATATTTT. Translating it yields CASSSDRALSGNTIYF.

The V gene is TRBV6-6, the J gene TRBJ2-7; 9 bases are shared with TRBD1. With V trimmed by 6 bases and J by 2 bases, 8 bases remained unmatched. CDR3 length: 15 amino acids. Germline V gene data show CDR1 as MNHNY and CDR2 as SVGAGI (reference sequence). The CDR3 DNA follows: TGTGCCAGCAGGCGTCGCCGGGACAGGGCCTACGAGCAGTACTTC. It encodes CASRRRRDRAYEQYF.

This rearrangement joins TRBV2 to TRBJ1-5; TRBD1 aligns across 8 bases. This CDR3 contains 16 residues. V lost 7 bases, J lost 5 bases, and 13 bases stayed unmatched. Germline lookup yields CDR1 SNHLY and CDR2 FYNNEI. CDR3 amino acids: CASTPPTGAPDQPQHF. In DNA, the CDR3 is TGTGCCAGCACACCCCCGACAGGGGCGCCGGATCAGCCCCAGCATTTT.